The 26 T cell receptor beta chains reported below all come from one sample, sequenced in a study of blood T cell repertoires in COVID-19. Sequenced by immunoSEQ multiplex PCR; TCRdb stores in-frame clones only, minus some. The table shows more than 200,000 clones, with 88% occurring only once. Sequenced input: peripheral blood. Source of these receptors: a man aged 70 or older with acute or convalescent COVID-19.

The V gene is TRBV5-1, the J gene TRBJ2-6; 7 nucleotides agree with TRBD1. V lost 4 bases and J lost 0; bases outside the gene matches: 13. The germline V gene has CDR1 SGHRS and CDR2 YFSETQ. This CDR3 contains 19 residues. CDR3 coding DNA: TGCGCCAGCAGCCCAATGGGACAGAATTCCTTCTCTGGGGCCAACGTCCTGACTTTC. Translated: CASSPMGQNSFSGANVLTF.

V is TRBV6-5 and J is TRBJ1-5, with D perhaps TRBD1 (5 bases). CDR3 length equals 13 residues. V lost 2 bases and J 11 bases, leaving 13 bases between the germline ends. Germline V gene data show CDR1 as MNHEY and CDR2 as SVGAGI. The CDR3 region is CASSYAPGSAQHF. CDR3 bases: TGTGCCAGCAGTTACGCCCCAGGGTCAGCCCAGCATTTT.

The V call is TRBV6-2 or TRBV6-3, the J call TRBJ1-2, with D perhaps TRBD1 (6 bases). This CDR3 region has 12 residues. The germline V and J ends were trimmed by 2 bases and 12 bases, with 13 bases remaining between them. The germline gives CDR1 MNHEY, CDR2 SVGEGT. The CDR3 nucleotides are TGTGCCAGCAGTTACGGACAGAGACACAACACCTTC. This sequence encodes CASSYGQRHNTF.

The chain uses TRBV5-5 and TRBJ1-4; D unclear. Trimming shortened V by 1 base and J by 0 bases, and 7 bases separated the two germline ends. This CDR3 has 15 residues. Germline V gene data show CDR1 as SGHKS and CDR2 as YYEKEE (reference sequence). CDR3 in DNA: TGTGCCAGCAGCTTGACGGGAGCAACTAATGAAAAACTGTTTTTT. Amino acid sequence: CASSLTGATNEKLFF.

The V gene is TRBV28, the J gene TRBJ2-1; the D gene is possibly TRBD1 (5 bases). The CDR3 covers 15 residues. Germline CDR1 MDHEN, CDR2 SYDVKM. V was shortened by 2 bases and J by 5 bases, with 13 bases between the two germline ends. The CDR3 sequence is CASSLDAAGNNEQFF. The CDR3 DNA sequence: TGTGCCAGCAGTTTAGACGCAGCAGGGAACAATGAGCAGTTCTTC.

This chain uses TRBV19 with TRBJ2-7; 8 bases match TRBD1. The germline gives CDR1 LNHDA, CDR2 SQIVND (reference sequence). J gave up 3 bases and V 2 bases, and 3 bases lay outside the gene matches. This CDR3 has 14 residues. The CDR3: CASSINDRGYEQYF. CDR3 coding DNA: TGTGCCAGTAGTATAAATGACAGGGGCTACGAGCAGTACTTC.

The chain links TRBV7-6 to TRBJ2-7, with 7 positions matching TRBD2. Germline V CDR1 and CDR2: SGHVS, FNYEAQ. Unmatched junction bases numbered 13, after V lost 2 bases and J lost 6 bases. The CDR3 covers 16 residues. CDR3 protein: CASSLLASAGAGEQYF. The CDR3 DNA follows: TGTGCCAGCAGCTTACTAGCGTCGGCGGGAGCGGGCGAGCAGTACTTC.

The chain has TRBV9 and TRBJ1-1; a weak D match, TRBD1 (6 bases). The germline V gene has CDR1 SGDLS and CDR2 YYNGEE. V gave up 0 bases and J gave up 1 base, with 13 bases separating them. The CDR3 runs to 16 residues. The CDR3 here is CASSVAPRGQNTEAFF. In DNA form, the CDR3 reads TGTGCCAGCAGCGTAGCCCCCCGGGGACAGAACACTGAAGCTTTCTTT. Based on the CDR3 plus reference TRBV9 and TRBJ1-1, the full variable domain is DSGVTQTPKHLITATGQRVTLRCSPRSGDLSVYWYQQSLDQGLQFLIQYYNGEERAKGNILERFSAQQFPDLHSELNLSSLELGDSALYFCASSVAPRGQNTEAFFGQGTRLTVV.

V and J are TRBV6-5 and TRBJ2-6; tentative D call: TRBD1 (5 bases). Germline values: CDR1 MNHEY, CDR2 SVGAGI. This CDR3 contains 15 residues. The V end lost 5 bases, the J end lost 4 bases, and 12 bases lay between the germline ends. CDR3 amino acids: CASSTRVRGANVLTF. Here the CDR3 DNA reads TGTGCCAGCAGTACCAGGGTCAGGGGGGCCAACGTCCTGACTTTC.

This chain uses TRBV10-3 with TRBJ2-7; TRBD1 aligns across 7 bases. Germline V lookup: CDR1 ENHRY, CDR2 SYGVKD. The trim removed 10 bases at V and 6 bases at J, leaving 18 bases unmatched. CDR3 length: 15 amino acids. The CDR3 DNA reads TGTGCCACCAAAGACCAGGACAGGAGTCCCCGCGAGCAGTACTTC. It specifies CATKDQDRSPREQYF.

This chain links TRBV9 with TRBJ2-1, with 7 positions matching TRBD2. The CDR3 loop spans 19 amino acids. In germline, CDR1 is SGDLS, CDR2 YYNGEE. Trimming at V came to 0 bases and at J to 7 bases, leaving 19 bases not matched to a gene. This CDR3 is CASSVVPFPTSALGNEQFF. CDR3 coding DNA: TGTGCCAGCAGCGTAGTCCCCTTTCCTACTAGCGCCCTGGGGAATGAGCAGTTCTTC.

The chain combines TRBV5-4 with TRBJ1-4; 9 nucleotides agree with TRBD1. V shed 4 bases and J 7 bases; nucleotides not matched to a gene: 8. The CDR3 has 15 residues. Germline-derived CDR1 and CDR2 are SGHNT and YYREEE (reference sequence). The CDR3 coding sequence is TGTGCCAGCAGCCGGACAGGGGCCCGGGGTGAAAAACTGTTTTTT. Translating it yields CASSRTGARGEKLFF. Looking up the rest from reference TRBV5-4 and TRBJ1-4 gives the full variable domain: ETGVTQSPTHLIKTRGQQVTLRCSSQSGHNTVSWYQQALGQGPQFIFQYYREEENGRGNFPPRFSGLQFPNYSSELNVNALELDDSALYLCASSRTGARGEKLFFGSGTQLSVL.

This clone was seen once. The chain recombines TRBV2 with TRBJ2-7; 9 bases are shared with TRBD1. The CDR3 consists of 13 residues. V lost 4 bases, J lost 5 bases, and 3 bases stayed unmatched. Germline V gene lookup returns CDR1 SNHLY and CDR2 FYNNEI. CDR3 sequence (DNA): TGTGCCAGCAGTGGGGGACAGGGAAACGAGCAGTACTTC. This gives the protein CASSGGQGNEQYF.

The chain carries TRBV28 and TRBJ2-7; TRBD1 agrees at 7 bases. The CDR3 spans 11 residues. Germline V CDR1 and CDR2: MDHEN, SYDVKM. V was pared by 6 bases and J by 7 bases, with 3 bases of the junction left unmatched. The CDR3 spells CASRDRKEQYF. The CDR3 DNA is TGTGCCAGCAGGGACAGGAAGGAGCAGTACTTC.

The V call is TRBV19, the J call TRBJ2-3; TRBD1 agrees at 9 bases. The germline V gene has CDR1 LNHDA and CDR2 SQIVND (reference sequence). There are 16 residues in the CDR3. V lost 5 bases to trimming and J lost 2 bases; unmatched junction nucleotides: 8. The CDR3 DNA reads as TGTGCCAGTAGTCTCGCCCGGACAGGGGACACAGATACGCAGTATTTT. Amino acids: CASSLARTGDTDTQYF.

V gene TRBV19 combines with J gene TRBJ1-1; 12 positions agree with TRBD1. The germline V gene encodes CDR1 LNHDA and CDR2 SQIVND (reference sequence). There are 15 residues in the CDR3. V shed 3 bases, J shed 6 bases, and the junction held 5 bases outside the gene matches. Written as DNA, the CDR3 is TGTGCCAGTAGTATCCCGGGACAGGGGGCTGCTGAAGCTTTCTTT. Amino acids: CASSIPGQGAAEAFF.

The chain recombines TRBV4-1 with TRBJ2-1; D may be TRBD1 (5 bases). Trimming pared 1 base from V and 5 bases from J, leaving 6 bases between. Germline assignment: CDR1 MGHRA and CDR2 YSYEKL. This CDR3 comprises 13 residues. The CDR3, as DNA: TGCGCCAGCAGCCAAGTAGGGGACAATGAGCAGTTCTTC. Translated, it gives CASSQVGDNEQFF.

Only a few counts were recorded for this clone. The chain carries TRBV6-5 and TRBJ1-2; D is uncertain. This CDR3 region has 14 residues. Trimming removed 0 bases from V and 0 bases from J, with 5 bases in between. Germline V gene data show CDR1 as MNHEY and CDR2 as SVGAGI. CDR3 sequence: CASSYSRANYGYTF. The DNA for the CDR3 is TGTGCCAGCAGTTACTCGAGGGCTAACTATGGCTACACCTTC.

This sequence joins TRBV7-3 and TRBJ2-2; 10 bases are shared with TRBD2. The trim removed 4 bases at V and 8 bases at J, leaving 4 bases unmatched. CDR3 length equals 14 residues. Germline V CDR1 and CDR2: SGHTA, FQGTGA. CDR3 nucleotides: TGTGCCAGCAGCTCCTTAGCGGGAGGAGGGGAGCTGTTTTTT. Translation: CASSSLAGGGELFF.

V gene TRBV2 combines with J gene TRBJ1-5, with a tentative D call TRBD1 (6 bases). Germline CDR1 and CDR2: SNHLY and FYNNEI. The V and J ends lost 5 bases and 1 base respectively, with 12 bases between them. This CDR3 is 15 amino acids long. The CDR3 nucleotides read TGTGCCAGCAGTCGGGACAACTTGAGCAATCAGCCCCAGCATTTT. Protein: CASSRDNLSNQPQHF.

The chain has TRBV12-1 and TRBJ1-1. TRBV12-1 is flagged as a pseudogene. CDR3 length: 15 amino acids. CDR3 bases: TGTGCCAGCAGCCAGTCTGGACTTATGAACACTGAAGCTTTCTTT. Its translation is CASSQSGLMNTEAFF.

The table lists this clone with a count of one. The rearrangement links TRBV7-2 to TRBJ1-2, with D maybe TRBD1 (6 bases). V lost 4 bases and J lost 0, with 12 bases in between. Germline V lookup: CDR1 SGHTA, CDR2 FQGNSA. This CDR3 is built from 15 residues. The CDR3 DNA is TGTGCCAGCAGCTCCCCCGACAGGTCTAACTATGGCTACACCTTC. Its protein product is CASSSPDRSNYGYTF. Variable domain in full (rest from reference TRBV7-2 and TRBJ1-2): GAGVSQSPSNKVTEKGKDVELRCDPISGHTALYWYRQSLGQGLEFLIYFQGNSAPDKSGLPSDRFSAERTGGSVSTLTIQRTQQEDSAVYLCASSSPDRSNYGYTFGSGTRLTVV.

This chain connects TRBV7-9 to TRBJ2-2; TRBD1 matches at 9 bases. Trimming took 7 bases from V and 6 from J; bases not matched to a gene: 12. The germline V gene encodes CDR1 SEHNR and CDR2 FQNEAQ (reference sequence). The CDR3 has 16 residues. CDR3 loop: CASTHYRDRASGELFF. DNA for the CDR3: TGTGCCAGCACCCATTACAGGGACAGGGCGTCCGGGGAGCTGTTTTTT.

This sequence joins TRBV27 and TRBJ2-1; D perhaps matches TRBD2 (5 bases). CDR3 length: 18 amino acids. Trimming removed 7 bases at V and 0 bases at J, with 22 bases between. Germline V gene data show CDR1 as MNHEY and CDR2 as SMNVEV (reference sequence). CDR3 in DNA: TGTGCCAGCACCCTATTTTATCGAGCGGAGAGCTCCTACAATGAGCAGTTCTTC. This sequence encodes CASTLFYRAESSYNEQFF.

The CDR3, as DNA: TGTGCCAGCAGCCCGAGTGGCCAGGCCTCCTACGAGCAGTACTTC. This encodes CASSPSGQASYEQYF. The chain has TRBV5-5 and TRBJ2-7; no definite D call. The CDR3 is made up of 15 amino acids. The germline gives CDR1 SGHKS, CDR2 YYEKEE (reference sequence). The germline V and J ends were trimmed by 4 bases and 0 bases, with 14 bases remaining between them.

The CDR3 loop is CASSFPGGASGPNTGELFF. The CDR3 region has the DNA TGTGCCAGCAGTTTTCCCGGCGGGGCTAGCGGGCCGAACACCGGGGAGCTGTTTTTT. V is TRBV27 and J is TRBJ2-2, with 8 bases lining up with TRBD2. Germline values: CDR1 MNHEY, CDR2 SMNVEV (reference sequence). The V and J ends lost 3 bases and 0 bases, in that order; junction bases with no gene match: 12. This CDR3 has 19 amino acids.